The 21 T cell receptor beta chains listed next were all sequenced from one sample in a study of blood T cell repertoires in COVID-19. Data came from immunoSEQ multiplex PCR; TCRdb stores just in-frame clones and leaves some out. The sample lists about 300,000 clones, approximately 81% occurring once. The sequencing sample was made of PBMCs or T cells enriched from blood (not recorded which). These receptors all stem from a woman in her forties or fifties who had recovered from COVID-19.

This chain connects TRBV3-1 (or the pseudogene TRBV3-2) to TRBJ2-1; TRBD2 matches at 9 bases. V lost 3 bases and J lost 9; bases outside the gene matches: 21. Germline CDR1 reads LGHDT; CDR2 reads YNNKEL (reference sequence). This CDR3 region has 19 residues. CDR3 in amino acids: CASSHPKGASGDPNGEQFF. In DNA, the CDR3 is TGTGCCAGCAGCCATCCCAAGGGGGCTAGCGGGGACCCTAACGGTGAGCAGTTCTTC.

The rearrangement uses TRBV29-1 and TRBJ2-7, with a weak D call TRBD1 (5 bases). V was cut by 4 bases and J by 2 bases, with 9 bases left in between. CDR3 length: 12 amino acids. In germline, CDR1 is SQVTM, CDR2 ANQGSEA. Here the CDR3 DNA reads TGCAGCGTTGGGCAGACAGCCTACGAGCAGTACTTC. Its translation: CSVGQTAYEQYF.

CDR3 region: CASSPRQKPKLFF. In DNA, the CDR3 is TGTGCCAGCAGTCCCAGACAGAAACCAAAACTGTTTTTT. The chain combines TRBV12-3 or TRBV12-4 with TRBJ1-4, with a possible D match to TRBD1 (5 bases). CDR3 size: 13 residues. V was clipped by 5 bases and J by 10 bases, with 14 bases between them.

This clone was seen just once. The chain combines TRBV12-5 with TRBJ1-5; D gene uncertain. The CDR3 is 17 amino acids. Germline CDR1 reads LGHNT; CDR2 reads FRNRAP. The germline V and J ends were trimmed by 6 bases and 0 bases, with 18 bases remaining between them. The CDR3 protein is CASGPAAAGYSNQPQHF. As DNA, the CDR3 is TGTGCTAGTGGCCCGGCCGCAGCAGGATATAGCAATCAGCCCCAGCATTTT. Full variable domain (remainder filled in from reference TRBV12-5 and TRBJ1-5): DARVTQTPRHKVTEMGQEVTMRCQPILGHNTVFWYRQTMMQGLELLAYFRNRAPLDDSGMPKDRFSAEMPDATLATLKIQPSEPRDSAVYFCASGPAAAGYSNQPQHFGDGTRLSIL.

This chain uses TRBV7-8 with TRBJ2-3, with TRBD2 matching over 14 bases. With V trimmed by 5 bases and J by 7 bases, 8 bases remained unmatched. Germline V lookup: CDR1 SGHVS, CDR2 FQNEAQ. This CDR3 is 16 amino acids long. In nucleotides, the CDR3 is TGTGCCAGCAGCAAAGGGACTAGCGGGAGTAGAAATACGCAGTATTTT. Protein product: CASSKGTSGSRNTQYF.

This chain uses TRBV19 with TRBJ2-7; TRBD2 might be the D (7 bases). Trimming left V 4 bases short and J 0 bases short, with 10 bases between. Germline CDR1 LNHDA, CDR2 SQIVND (reference sequence). The CDR3 loop spans 14 amino acids. DNA for the CDR3: TGTGCCAGTAGTACCGCGGGGGCCTCCTACGAGCAGTACTTC. Amino acid sequence: CASSTAGASYEQYF. The full variable domain, its missing parts supplied by reference TRBV19 and TRBJ2-7, is DGGITQSPKYLFRKEGQNVTLSCEQNLNHDAMYWYRQDPGQGLRLIYYSQIVNDFQKGDIAEGYSVSREKKESFPLTVTSAQKNPTAFYLCASSTAGASYEQYFGPGTRLTVT.

The rearrangement links TRBV7-2 to TRBJ1-1; a weak D match, TRBD1 (6 bases). CDR1 and CDR2 from the germline V gene are SGHTA and FQGNSA. Trimming shortened V by 5 bases and J by 4 bases, and 17 bases separated the two germline ends. This CDR3 contains 15 residues. The CDR3 DNA sequence: TGTGCCAGCAGCCCAAGGGGGGGCTGGAGCACTGAAGCTTTCTTT. It translates to CASSPRGGWSTEAFF.

The chain uses TRBV7-8 and TRBJ1-5; a weak D match, TRBD1 (5 bases). Germline values: CDR1 SGHVS, CDR2 FQNEAQ. CDR3 size: 15 residues. V was pared by 5 bases and J by 3 bases, with 14 bases between. Here the CDR3 DNA reads TGTGCCAGCAGCCCTCAGGGATCTTACAATCAGCCCCAGCATTTT. Translation: CASSPQGSYNQPQHF.

The chain uses TRBV18 and TRBJ2-3; 12 bases match TRBD2. From germline, CDR1 is KGHSH and CDR2 LQKENI. J lost 4 bases, V lost 6 bases, and 8 bases had no gene match. This CDR3 is 16 amino acids long. The CDR3 sequence: CASSPKTSGSADTQYF. The DNA of the CDR3 is TGTGCCAGCTCTCCAAAGACTAGCGGGAGCGCAGATACGCAGTATTTT.

This rearrangement joins TRBV9 to TRBJ1-3; no firm D call. V was cut by 0 bases and J by 0 bases, with 13 bases left in between. Germline V gene data show CDR1 as SGDLS and CDR2 as YYNGEE. The CDR3 totals 17 residues. This chain's CDR3 is CASSVATEGYSGNTIYF. The DNA of the CDR3 is TGTGCCAGCAGCGTAGCTACTGAGGGCTACTCTGGAAACACCATATATTTT.

This rearrangement joins TRBV11-2 to TRBJ2-1; 7 nucleotides agree with TRBD2. Germline loops: CDR1 SGHAT, CDR2 FQNNGV. V was clipped by 1 base and J by 6 bases; unmatched bases: 3. This CDR3 is built from 14 residues. The CDR3 protein is CASSLGGGPNEQFF. Here the CDR3 DNA reads TGTGCCAGCAGCTTAGGGGGGGGTCCCAATGAGCAGTTCTTC.

This rearrangement joins TRBV2 to TRBJ1-5; possibly TRBD1 for D (6 bases). V lost 2 bases and J lost 7, with 12 bases in between. CDR3 size: 14 residues. Germline V gives CDR1 SNHLY, CDR2 FYNNEI. This chain's CDR3 is CASSEIGGRQPQHF. The CDR3 DNA sequence: TGTGCCAGCAGTGAAATAGGGGGTCGGCAGCCCCAGCATTTT.

The V call is TRBV5-4, the J call TRBJ2-6; the D is unclear. Per germline, CDR1 SGHNT and CDR2 YYREEE (reference sequence). The CDR3 is 14 residues long. Trimming stripped 2 bases from V and 4 bases from J, with 7 bases between. The CDR3 protein is CASSFGLGANVLTF. Written as DNA, the CDR3 is TGTGCCAGCAGCTTCGGGTTGGGGGCCAACGTCCTGACTTTC.

The chain links TRBV3-1 (or the pseudogene TRBV3-2) to TRBJ2-7, with D possibly TRBD1 on 7 matching bases. The CDR3 has 12 amino acids. V lost 4 bases and J lost 7, with 11 bases in between. Germline V gene data show CDR1 as LGHDT and CDR2 as YNNKEL (reference sequence). DNA for the CDR3: TGTGCCAGCAGCCTGTCAGGGGGGGAGCAGTACTTC. It encodes CASSLSGGEQYF.

The gene calls are TRBV11-2 and TRBJ2-7; maybe TRBD2 (6 bases). Deletions cut 5 bases from V and 2 bases from J, with 16 bases between. The CDR3 has 15 residues. Germline CDR1 reads SGHAT; CDR2 reads FQNNGV. The CDR3 region is CASSPDTGVPYEQYF. CDR3 coding DNA: TGTGCCAGCAGCCCGGACACGGGAGTTCCCTACGAGCAGTACTTC.

The chain carries TRBV7-2 and TRBJ1-4; D may be TRBD1 (5 bases). This CDR3 spans 16 amino acids. Per germline, CDR1 SGHTA and CDR2 FQGNSA. Between the trimmed V and J ends, which lost 6 bases and 0 bases, there was a span of 14 bases. CDR3 nucleotide sequence: TGTGCCAGCAGGTTCGGGGGAACAGCAACTAATGAAAAACTGTTTTTT. This encodes CASRFGGTATNEKLFF. The whole variable domain, filled in from reference TRBV7-2 and TRBJ1-4, reads GAGVSQSPSNKVTEKGKDVELRCDPISGHTALYWYRQSLGQGLEFLIYFQGNSAPDKSGLPSDRFSAERTGGSVSTLTIQRTQQEDSAVYLCASRFGGTATNEKLFFGSGTQLSVL.

V and J are TRBV15 and TRBJ2-2; D unresolved. The CDR3 is 13 residues long. V was pared by 3 bases and J by 6 bases, with 8 bases between. CDR1 and CDR2 (germline): LNHNV, YYDKDF (reference sequence). CDR3 sequence reads: CATSRETAGELFF. As DNA, the CDR3 is TGTGCCACCAGCAGGGAGACGGCCGGGGAGCTGTTTTTT.

This clone was seen more than once but under ten times. CDR3 sequence: CSAGQGATGELFF. The CDR3 region has the DNA TGCAGCGCGGGACAGGGGGCGACCGGGGAGCTGTTTTTT. The chain employs TRBV29-1 and TRBJ2-2, with 12 bases lining up with TRBD1. The CDR3 has 13 residues. With 7 bases clipped from V and 5 bases from J, the junction kept 2 bases outside the gene matches. Germline-derived CDR1 and CDR2 are SQVTM and ANQGSEA.

The chain carries TRBV10-1 and TRBJ1-6; TRBD1 might be the D (6 bases). The V gene's germline CDR1 is WNHNN and CDR2 SYGVQD (reference sequence). The CDR3 has 14 amino acids. The germline V and J ends were trimmed by 0 bases and 13 bases, with 13 bases remaining between them. The CDR3: CASSESGGGRPLHF. The CDR3 DNA is TGCGCCAGCAGTGAGTCTGGGGGCGGGAGGCCCCTCCACTTT.

The chain employs TRBV6-1 and TRBJ1-2, with D perhaps TRBD1 (6 bases). The CDR3 length is 15 residues. CDR1 is MNHNS and CDR2 is SASEGT in the germline V gene. Trimming removed 3 bases at V and 4 bases at J, with 15 bases between. The CDR3 loop is CASSDATGGGYGYTF. CDR3 nucleotides: TGTGCCAGCAGTGACGCGACAGGAGGAGGCTATGGCTACACCTTC.

This clone was seen a single time. This rearrangement joins TRBV5-4 to TRBJ2-7; TRBD2 might be the D (6 bases). CDR1 and CDR2 from the germline V gene are SGHNT and YYREEE (reference sequence). There are 16 residues in the CDR3. V lost 5 bases and J 2 bases, leaving 20 bases between the germline ends. CDR3 amino acids: CASRPSGSRLAYEQYF. CDR3 bases: TGTGCCAGCAGACCGTCCGGGAGCCGTCTTGCCTACGAGCAGTACTTC. Complete variable domain (other parts from reference TRBV5-4 and TRBJ2-7): ETGVTQSPTHLIKTRGQQVTLRCSSQSGHNTVSWYQQALGQGPQFIFQYYREEENGRGNFPPRFSGLQFPNYSSELNVNALELDDSALYLCASRPSGSRLAYEQYFGPGTRLTVT.